The 23 T cell receptor beta chains in this list originate from one sample, sequenced in a study of T-cell reconstitution after alpha-beta-depleted transplantation in children. It was with unique molecular identifiers that the TCRbeta library was prepared. From the PCR reads, TCRdb called clonotypes with MiXCR, one entry per CDR3 protein. The sample lists some 350,000 distinct CDR3 sequences; 9% to 12% were seen once. The input for sequencing was PBMCs from the stem cell graft donor, taken from the stem cell graft. Receptors originate from a human donor who donated a stem cell graft to a child with acute lymphoblastic leukemia.

V usage is TRBV24-1 and J usage is TRBJ2-1; 12 positions match TRBD2. J was trimmed by 2 bases and V by 6 bases; bases with no gene match: 10. The germline gives CDR1 KGHDR, CDR2 SFDVKD. This CDR3 spans 18 amino acids. The CDR3 coding sequence is TGTGCCACCAGTCCCGGACCTCTAGCGGGAGGGCCCTACAATGAGCAGTTCTTC. The encoded protein is CATSPGPLAGGPYNEQFF.

This sequence joins TRBV28 and TRBJ2-3; 11 nucleotides match TRBD2. The germline V gene encodes CDR1 MDHEN and CDR2 SYDVKM. CDR3 length: 17 residues. CDR3 in DNA: TGTGCAACCACCGGGGGGACTAGCGGTCCAGGGACAGATACGCAGTATTTT. It is translated as CATTGGTSGPGTDTQYF.

The rearrangement joins TRBV20-1 to TRBJ2-7; weak D call: TRBD2 (5 bases). The germline V and J ends were trimmed by 3 bases and 5 bases, with 20 bases remaining between them. CDR3 length: 15 amino acids. Germline lookup yields CDR1 DFQATT and CDR2 SNEGSKA (reference sequence). The CDR3 reads CSARVPGLNPDEQYF. The CDR3 region has the DNA TGCAGTGCTAGGGTGCCGGGGTTAAACCCCGACGAGCAGTACTTC.

This chain links TRBV15 with TRBJ2-1; D possibly corresponds to TRBD1 (6 bases). Trimming removed 4 bases at V and 8 bases at J, with 15 bases between. CDR1 and CDR2 (germline): LNHNV, YYDKDF (reference sequence). CDR3 length equals 14 residues. The CDR3 loop reads CATSIDRRVDEQFF. In nucleotides, the CDR3 is TGTGCCACCAGCATCGACAGGCGAGTGGATGAGCAGTTCTTC.

The chain couples TRBV5-8 to TRBJ2-5; perhaps TRBD1 as D (6 bases). This CDR3 comprises 15 residues. Between the trimmed V and J ends, which lost 4 bases and 9 bases, there was a span of 22 bases. CDR1 SGHTS and CDR2 YDEGEE come from the germline V gene. As DNA, the CDR3 is TGTGCCAGCAGCAAGCGACAGGCACTATTCGAGGCCCAGTACTTC. Its translation is CASSKRQALFEAQYF.

This clonotype was counted ten times or more. This chain links TRBV5-1 with TRBJ2-3; possibly TRBD1 for D (6 bases). V dropped 2 bases and J dropped 6 bases, with 16 bases sitting between them. The germline V gene has CDR1 SGHRS and CDR2 YFSETQ. The length of the CDR3 is 15 residues. CDR3 region: CASSLQGTVSDTQYF. CDR3 in DNA: TGCGCCAGCAGCTTACAGGGCACAGTCTCGGATACGCAGTATTTT.

The chain has TRBV5-1 and TRBJ2-3; possible D gene TRBD2, 6 bases. Trimming took off 0 bases at V and 0 bases at J, with 8 bases between the two ends. CDR3 length: 15 residues. Germline V gene data show CDR1 as SGHRS and CDR2 as YFSETQ. CDR3 bases: TGCGCCAGCAGCTTGGACGGGACTAGCACAGATACGCAGTATTTT. Its translation is CASSLDGTSTDTQYF.

The table lists this clonotype with a few counts. V gene TRBV20-1 combines with J gene TRBJ2-3, with D hard to call. The V end was cut by 0 bases, the J end by 6 bases, with 7 bases between. The length of the CDR3 is 12 residues. Germline CDR1 and CDR2: DFQATT and SNEGSKA (reference sequence). The CDR3 here is CSAREIGDTQYF. In nucleotides, the CDR3 is TGCAGTGCTAGAGAAATAGGGGATACGCAGTATTTT.

This clonotype has a count of ten or more. The chain employs TRBV7-2 and TRBJ2-7, with D perhaps TRBD1 (6 bases). Per the germline V gene, CDR1 is SGHTA and CDR2 is FQGNSA. V dropped 0 bases and J dropped 5 bases, with 17 bases sitting between them. CDR3 length equals 16 residues. The CDR3, as DNA: TGTGCCAGCAGCTTAGCTGTGACAGGCGGTTTCGACGAGCAGTACTTC. Translation: CASSLAVTGGFDEQYF.

This clonotype was counted at least ten times. The chain has TRBV9 and TRBJ2-3; D is ambiguous. This CDR3 region has 16 residues. Trimming removed 3 bases at V and 1 base at J, with 15 bases between. In germline, CDR1 is SGDLS, CDR2 YYNGEE. The CDR3 reads CASSARRHSGTDTQYF. Here the CDR3 DNA reads TGTGCCAGCAGCGCCCGACGGCATTCTGGCACAGATACGCAGTATTTT.

This clonotype was detected only a few times. This chain uses TRBV6-2 or TRBV6-3 with TRBJ2-1, with D possibly TRBD2 on 6 matching bases. The CDR3 is 20 amino acids. V was trimmed by 3 bases and J by 4 bases, leaving 28 bases between them. Per the germline V gene, CDR1 is MNHEY and CDR2 is SVGEGT. The CDR3 DNA follows: TGTGCCAGCAGTTATGGCGGGGAGTTGAGCCCCGCAGAAGTTTACAATGAGCAGTTCTTC. Translated, it gives CASSYGGELSPAEVYNEQFF.

CDR3 DNA: TGCGCCAGCAGCTACAACGACAGGGACTATGGCTACACCTTC. This translates into CASSYNDRDYGYTF. The rearrangement joins TRBV5-1 to TRBJ1-2; 7 bases are shared with TRBD1. Germline CDR1 and CDR2: SGHRS and YFSETQ. V lost 3 bases to trimming and J lost 3 bases; unmatched junction nucleotides: 5. CDR3 length: 14 residues.

This chain links TRBV10-3 with TRBJ1-5; D is unresolved. V lost 0 bases and J 4 bases, leaving 10 bases between the germline ends. This CDR3 is built from 15 residues. Germline V CDR1 and CDR2: ENHRY, SYGVKD. The CDR3 loop reads CAISESGETNQPQHF. In nucleotides, the CDR3 is TGTGCCATCAGTGAGTCTGGGGAGACGAATCAGCCCCAGCATTTT.

V is TRBV20-1 and J is TRBJ2-1; no definite D call. Trimming took off 3 bases at V and 4 bases at J, with 13 bases between the two ends. The CDR3 extends over 14 amino acids. The germline gives CDR1 DFQATT, CDR2 SNEGSKA (reference sequence). The CDR3 reads CSARATRHYNEQFF. The CDR3 DNA is TGCAGTGCTAGGGCCACGAGGCATTACAATGAGCAGTTCTTC.

This clonotype was counted ten times or more. This rearrangement joins TRBV28 to TRBJ2-5, with 9 bases that match TRBD1. The V segment lost 5 bases and the J segment 4 bases; nucleotides outside the gene matches: 5. The germline V gene encodes CDR1 MDHEN and CDR2 SYDVKM. The CDR3 has 14 amino acids. CDR3 nucleotide sequence: TGTGCCAGCAGTCCGAGGACAGGGGCAGAGACCCAGTACTTC. Translating it yields CASSPRTGAETQYF. The complete variable domain, with remaining parts taken from reference TRBV28 and TRBJ2-5, reads DVKVTQSSRYLVKRTGEKVFLECVQDMDHENMFWYRQDPGLGLRLIYFSYDVKMKEKGDIPEGYSVSREKKERFSLILESASTNQTSMYLCASSPRTGAETQYFGPGTRLLVL.

This clonotype has ten or more counts. The CDR3 DNA reads as TGTGCCAGCACCAACCGTGCCACTAGCACAGATACGCAGTATTTT. As protein: CASTNRATSTDTQYF. V is TRBV7-9 and J is TRBJ2-3; D is unresolved. Germline V gene data show CDR1 as SEHNR and CDR2 as FQNEAQ (reference sequence). The CDR3 covers 15 residues. Trimming removed 7 bases at V and 0 bases at J, with 14 bases between.

Notes on this clonotype: Germline and junction disagree at one end, which may indicate a read error. The chain employs TRBV7-7 and TRBJ1-5; D may be TRBD1 (5 bases). CDR1 is SSHAT, CDR2 FNYEAQ, per germline (reference sequence). This CDR3 spans 13 amino acids. CDR3 DNA: TGTGCTAGCAGCCGGGGGGTCGGTCAGCCCCAGCATTTT. Its protein product is CASSRGVGQPQHF.

The rearrangement links TRBV20-1 to TRBJ2-1; TRBD2 agrees at 7 bases. The V gene's germline CDR1 is DFQATT and CDR2 SNEGSKA (reference sequence). The CDR3 loop spans 15 amino acids. Losses at the gene ends were 1 base for V and 3 bases for J; bases not matched to a gene: 6. CDR3 DNA sequence: TGCAGTGCTAGAGGCTTACGGGAGGACTACAATGAGCAGTTCTTC. It codes for CSARGLREDYNEQFF.

This clonotype has ten or more counts. The rearrangement links TRBV20-1 to TRBJ2-1; possibly TRBD1 or TRBD2 for D (5 bases each). The V gene lost 6 bases and the J gene lost 11 bases, with 14 bases spanning the gap. CDR3 size: 11 residues. The V gene's germline CDR1 is DFQATT and CDR2 SNEGSKA (reference sequence). The CDR3 here is CSARSPGQQFF. The CDR3 DNA is TGCAGTGCCAGGAGCCCGGGACAGCAGTTCTTC.

The chain joins TRBV12-3 or TRBV12-4 to TRBJ1-1; D uncertain. The germline V and J ends were trimmed by 7 bases and 7 bases, with 16 bases remaining between them. The CDR3 sequence is 13 residues long. In DNA, the CDR3 is TGTGCCAGCACCACGGCCGCCGTATATGAAGCTTTCTTT. It specifies CASTTAAVYEAFF.

This clonotype was detected a few times. This sequence joins TRBV4-1 and TRBJ1-2, with 12 bases lining up with TRBD1. Trimming removed 4 bases from V and 7 bases from J; junction bases left unmatched: 4. Germline loops: CDR1 MGHRA, CDR2 YSYEKL. This CDR3 has 14 amino acids. The CDR3 region is CASSPRDRGLGYTF. DNA of the CDR3: TGCGCCAGCAGCCCTAGGGACAGGGGGCTTGGCTACACCTTC.

This clonotype appeared many times. The rearrangement uses TRBV5-1 and TRBJ1-5; 7 nucleotides align to TRBD1. V lost 3 bases to trimming and J lost 7 bases; unmatched junction nucleotides: 7. The CDR3 loop spans 14 amino acids. The V gene's germline CDR1 is SGHRS and CDR2 YFSETQ. Here the CDR3 reads CASSWILDRQPQHF. CDR3 bases: TGCGCCAGCAGCTGGATCTTGGACAGGCAGCCCCAGCATTTT.

The CDR3 spells CASSQTLGGPQETQYF. The CDR3 DNA sequence: TGCGCCAGCAGCCAGACGTTGGGGGGACCCCAAGAGACCCAGTACTTC. The V and J genes are TRBV4-3 and TRBJ2-5; a weak D match, TRBD2 (6 bases). V was trimmed by 3 bases and J by 1 base, leaving 15 bases between them. The CDR3 contains 16 residues. Germline CDR1 LGHNA, CDR2 YSLEER.